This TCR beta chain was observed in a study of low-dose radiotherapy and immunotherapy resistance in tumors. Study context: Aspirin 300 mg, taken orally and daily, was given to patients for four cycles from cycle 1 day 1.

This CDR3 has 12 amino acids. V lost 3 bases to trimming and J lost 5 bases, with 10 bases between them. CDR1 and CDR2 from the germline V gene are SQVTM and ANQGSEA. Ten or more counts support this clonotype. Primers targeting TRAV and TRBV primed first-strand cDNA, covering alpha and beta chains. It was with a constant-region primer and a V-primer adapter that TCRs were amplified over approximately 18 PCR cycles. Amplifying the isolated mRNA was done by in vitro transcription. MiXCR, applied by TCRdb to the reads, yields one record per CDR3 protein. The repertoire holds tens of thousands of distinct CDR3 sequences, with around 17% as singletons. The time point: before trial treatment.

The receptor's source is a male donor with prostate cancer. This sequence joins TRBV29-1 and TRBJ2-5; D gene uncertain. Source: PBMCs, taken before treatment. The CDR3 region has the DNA TGCAGCGTTGACGGCCCCCGGGAGACCCAGTACTTC. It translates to CSVDGPRETQYF.